Listed here are 14 T cell receptor beta chains from one sample, sequenced in a study of molecular identifiers for immune sequencing clone quantification. Via MiXCR, TCRdb re-called the PCR reads, giving one row per CDR3 protein. Among tens of thousands of distinct CDR3 sequences listed, 24% were seen once. Sequenced material: naive CD8+ T cells from blood, with Jurkat cell RNA spiked in. Described subset: FACS-sorted CD8+CD4-CCR7+CD45RA+ naive T cells. The receptors shown here come from a human donor in good health. Some libraries in this study had Jurkat cell RNA spiked in.

This clonotype was seen repeatedly, ten times or more. V gene TRBV6-1 combines with J gene TRBJ1-5; 9 positions match TRBD1. Germline V CDR1 and CDR2: MNHNS, SASEGT. The V gene end was trimmed by 1 base and the J gene end by 6 bases; junction bases not matched to a gene: 7. The CDR3 has 16 amino acids. CDR3 DNA sequence: TGTGCCAGCAGTGAAGGGGACAGGGAGCTAAGTCAGCCCCAGCATTTT. Translating it yields CASSEGDRELSQPQHF.

There are many counts of this clonotype. The chain uses TRBV6-2 or TRBV6-3 and TRBJ2-7; D remains ambiguous. There are 15 residues in the CDR3. The germline V gene has CDR1 MNHEY and CDR2 SVGEGT. V was shortened by 0 bases and J by 2 bases, with 11 bases between the two germline ends. CDR3 sequence reads: CASSYSPQTAYEQYF. In DNA form, the CDR3 reads TGTGCCAGCAGTTACTCTCCGCAAACGGCCTACGAGCAGTACTTC.

In this sample, this clonotype is medium-sized. The chain carries TRBV5-4 and TRBJ2-3; D unresolved. Germline loops: CDR1 SGHNT, CDR2 YYREEE (reference sequence). V dropped 3 bases and J dropped 2 bases, with 13 bases sitting between them. The CDR3 loop spans 15 amino acids. This CDR3 is CASSSPAANTDTQYF. CDR3 in DNA: TGTGCCAGCAGCTCCCCCGCTGCAAACACAGATACGCAGTATTTT.

With regard to this clonotype: This may stem from a read error, because a much larger clone lies one nucleotide away. The chain combines TRBV20-1 with TRBJ2-3, with D perhaps matching TRBD1 or TRBD2 (5 bases each). CDR3 length: 14 amino acids. Per germline, CDR1 DFQATT and CDR2 SNEGSKA (reference sequence). The CDR3 here is CSAKPGPGTDAQYF. The CDR3 nucleotides read TGCAGTGCTAAACCGGGACCCGGCACAGATGCGCAGTATTTT.

The rearrangement joins TRBV7-2 to TRBJ2-2; 10 bases are a match to TRBD2. The CDR3 has 16 amino acids. The junction had 12 bases not matched to a gene; V was cut back by 8 bases and J by 6 bases. Per the germline V gene, CDR1 is SGHTA and CDR2 is FQGNSA. CDR3: CASPLAGARLPGELFF. The DNA of the CDR3 is TGTGCCAGCCCGCTAGCGGGAGCCCGACTCCCCGGGGAGCTGTTTTTT.

This clonotype was recorded at least ten times. V is TRBV7-9 and J is TRBJ2-1; TRBD2 matches at 8 bases. CDR1 is SEHNR and CDR2 is FQNEAQ in the germline V gene (reference sequence). The CDR3 is 14 amino acids. After removal of 2 bases from V and 3 bases from J, the junction contained 0 bases not matched to a gene. CDR3 sequence reads: CASSLTSGYNEQFF. The CDR3, as DNA: TGTGCCAGCAGCTTAACTAGCGGCTACAATGAGCAGTTCTTC.

A remark on this clonotype: The junction shows a germline mismatch at one end, possibly a read error. The V call is TRBV7-9, the J call TRBJ2-6; D unclear. The CDR3 sequence is 13 residues long. Germline assignment: CDR1 SEHNR and CDR2 FQNEAQ (reference sequence). The CDR3 loop reads CASSPRQANALTF. CDR3 nucleotide sequence: TGTGCCAGCAGCCCTCGCCAGGCCAACGCCCTGACTTTC.

This clonotype has a count of ten or more. V and J are TRBV28 and TRBJ2-1; D is undetermined. CDR3 size: 14 residues. Germline V gene data show CDR1 as MDHEN and CDR2 as SYDVKM. V was trimmed by 5 bases and J by 2 bases, leaving 10 bases between them. The CDR3 coding sequence is TGTGCCAGCAGTCCCCGGTGGGCCTACAATGAGCAGTTCTTC. This sequence encodes CASSPRWAYNEQFF.

About this clonotype itself: Relative to the germline gene, one junction end is altered; a read error may explain this. The chain uses TRBV7-6 and TRBJ2-3; 13 bases agree with TRBD2. The CDR3 is 17 amino acids. The V gene's germline CDR1 is SGHVS and CDR2 FNYEAQ. The CDR3 loop is CACSLEGTSGIGATQNF. For the CDR3, the DNA is TGTGCCTGCAGCTTAGAGGGGACTAGCGGGATCGGCGCTACGCAGAATTTT. Combining the CDR3 with reference TRBV7-6 and TRBJ2-3 gives the whole variable domain GAGVSQSPRYKVTKRGQDVALRCDPISGHVSLYWYRQALGQGPEFLTYFNYEAQQDKSGLPNDRFSAERPEGSISTLTIQRTEQRDSAMYRCACSLEGTSGIGATQNFGPGTRLTVL.

The V gene is TRBV7-9, the J gene TRBJ2-4; D assignment may be TRBD1 or TRBD2 (5 bases each). There are 16 residues in the CDR3. With 3 bases removed from V and 7 bases from J, the gap between germline ends came to 19 bases. Germline-derived CDR1 and CDR2 are SEHNR and FQNEAQ (reference sequence). CDR3: CASSFSGDVAINIQYF. The CDR3 DNA is TGTGCCAGCAGCTTCTCTGGGGACGTAGCCATTAACATTCAGTACTTC.

A word on this clonotype: A read error is possible here, since a much larger clone lies one base away. V is TRBV5-1 and J is TRBJ1-1, with 7 bases matching TRBD1. In germline, CDR1 is SGHRS, CDR2 YFSETQ. Unmatched junction bases numbered 1, after V lost 3 bases and J lost 5 bases. CDR3 length: 12 residues. CDR3 DNA: TGCGCCAGCAGCTCGGACAGGACTGAAGCTTTCTTT. This encodes CASSSDRTEAFF.

This sequence joins TRBV29-1 and TRBJ2-1; D gene uncertain. Germline CDR1 reads SQVTM; CDR2 reads ANQGSEA. This CDR3 has 13 amino acids. V was cut by 7 bases and J by 8 bases, with 18 bases left in between. CDR3 loop: CSALPPTSYEQFF. CDR3 bases: TGCAGCGCCCTCCCCCCGACATCTTATGAGCAGTTCTTC.

This clonotype was recorded a few times. The chain uses TRBV4-2 and TRBJ2-1; TRBD2 matches at 7 bases. With V trimmed by 2 bases and J by 8 bases, 18 bases remained unmatched. CDR1 LGHNA and CDR2 YNFKEQ come from the germline V gene. There are 18 residues in the CDR3. CDR3 region: CASSQTVPASGSGYEQFF. The CDR3 nucleotides read TGTGCCAGCAGCCAAACCGTCCCTGCTAGCGGTAGTGGGTATGAGCAGTTCTTC.

This clonotype was recorded many times. The V call is TRBV4-1, the J call TRBJ2-3; TRBD2 agrees at 14 bases. Germline V gene sequence: CDR1 MGHRA, CDR2 YSYEKL. V lost 3 bases, J lost 6 bases, and 17 bases stayed unmatched. The CDR3 runs 20 residues. The CDR3 DNA is TGCGCCAGCAGCCATCCAGGGGGAGGACTAGCGGGAGGCCCTGCTGATACGCAGTATTTT. Translating gives CASSHPGGGLAGGPADTQYF.